The 4 T cell receptor beta chains presented below share a single source sample, sequenced in a study of shared clonotypes between healthy human individuals. Profiling relied on immunoSEQ multiplex PCR, and the TCRdb table lists in-frame clones only, not all of them. The sample carries roughly 1 million clones, about four fifths recorded once. The sample comprised memory CD4+ T cells from PBMCs. Subset specified: CD45RA-negative fraction. All receptors derive from a young man in good health. Some clones in this sample may be carry-over from other donors' samples.

The chain carries TRBV5-1 and TRBJ2-2; no firm D call. The CDR3 extends over 16 amino acids. Germline lookup yields CDR1 SGHRS and CDR2 YFSETQ. V shed 6 bases and J shed 1 base, with 16 bases lying between them. CDR3 amino acids: CASTVLSLLNTGELFF. The CDR3 DNA follows: TGCGCCAGCACAGTCCTGTCGCTCCTGAACACCGGGGAGCTGTTTTTT.

CDR3 amino acids: CASRGRAGELFF. CDR3 bases: TGTGCCAGCAGGGGTAGGGCCGGGGAGCTGTTTTTT. This rearrangement joins TRBV28 to TRBJ2-2; D call uncertain. The CDR3 runs 12 residues. From germline, CDR1 is MDHEN and CDR2 SYDVKM. V was trimmed by 6 bases and J by 6 bases, leaving 8 bases between them. The full variable domain, its missing parts supplied by reference TRBV28 and TRBJ2-2, is DVKVTQSSRYLVKRTGEKVFLECVQDMDHENMFWYRQDPGLGLRLIYFSYDVKMKEKGDIPEGYSVSREKKERFSLILESASTNQTSMYLCASRGRAGELFFGEGSRLTVL.

V usage is TRBV5-6 and J usage is TRBJ1-3; no clear D gene. V lost 0 bases, J lost 0 bases, and 4 bases lay in between. Germline V gene data show CDR1 as SGHDT and CDR2 as YYEEEE. The CDR3 totals 14 residues. CDR3 in amino acids: CASSLGDSGNTIYF. CDR3 bases: TGTGCCAGCAGCTTGGGAGACTCTGGAAACACCATATATTTT.

Regarding this clone: Other DNA sequences in the sample encode the same CDR3. This sequence joins TRBV5-1 and TRBJ2-1; the D is unclear. V lost 2 bases to trimming and J lost 7 bases, with 4 bases between them. From germline, CDR1 is SGHRS and CDR2 YFSETQ. This CDR3 is 11 amino acids long. CDR3 region: CASSFQNEQFF. The CDR3 DNA reads TGCGCCAGCAGCTTCCAGAATGAGCAGTTCTTC.